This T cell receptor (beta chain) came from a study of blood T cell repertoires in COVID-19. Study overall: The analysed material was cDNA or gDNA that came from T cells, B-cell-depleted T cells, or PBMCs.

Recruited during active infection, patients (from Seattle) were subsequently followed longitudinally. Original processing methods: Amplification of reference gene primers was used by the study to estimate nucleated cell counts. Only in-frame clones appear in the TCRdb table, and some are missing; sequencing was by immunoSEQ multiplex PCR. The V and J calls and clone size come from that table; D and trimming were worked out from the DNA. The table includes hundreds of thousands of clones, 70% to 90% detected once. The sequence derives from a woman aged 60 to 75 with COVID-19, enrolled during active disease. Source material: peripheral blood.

CDR3 residues: CASVTDRVGLSYTF. DNA for the CDR3: TGTGCCAGCGTCACCGACAGGGTTGGATTAAGCTACACCTTC. The gene calls are TRBV2 and TRBJ1-2, with 7 bases that match TRBD1. CDR1 is SNHLY, CDR2 FYNNEI, per germline. With 8 bases clipped from V and 9 bases from J, the junction kept 15 bases outside the gene matches. This CDR3 contains 14 residues.